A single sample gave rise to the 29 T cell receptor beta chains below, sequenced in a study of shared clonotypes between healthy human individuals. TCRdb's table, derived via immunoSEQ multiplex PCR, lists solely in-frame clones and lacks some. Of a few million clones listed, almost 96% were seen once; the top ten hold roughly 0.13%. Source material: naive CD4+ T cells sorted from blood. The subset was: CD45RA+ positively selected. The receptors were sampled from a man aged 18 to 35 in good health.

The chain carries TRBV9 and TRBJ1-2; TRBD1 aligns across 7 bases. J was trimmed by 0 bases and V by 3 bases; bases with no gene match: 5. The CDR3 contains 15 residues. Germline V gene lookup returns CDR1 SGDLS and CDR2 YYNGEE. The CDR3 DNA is TGTGCCAGCAGCGCAACAGGGGATCCTAACTATGGCTACACCTTC. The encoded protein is CASSATGDPNYGYTF.

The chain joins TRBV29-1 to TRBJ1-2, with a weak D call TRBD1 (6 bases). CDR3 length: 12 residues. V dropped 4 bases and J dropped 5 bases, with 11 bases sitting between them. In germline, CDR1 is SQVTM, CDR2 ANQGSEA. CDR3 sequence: CSVAGQDYGYTF. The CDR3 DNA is TGCAGCGTTGCGGGACAAGATTATGGCTACACCTTC.

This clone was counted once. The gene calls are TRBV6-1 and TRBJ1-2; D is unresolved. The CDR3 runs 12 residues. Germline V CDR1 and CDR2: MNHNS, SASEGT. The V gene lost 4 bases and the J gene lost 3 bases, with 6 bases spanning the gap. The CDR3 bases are TGTGCCAGCAGTGGGGGATACTATGGCTACACCTTC. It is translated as CASSGGYYGYTF.

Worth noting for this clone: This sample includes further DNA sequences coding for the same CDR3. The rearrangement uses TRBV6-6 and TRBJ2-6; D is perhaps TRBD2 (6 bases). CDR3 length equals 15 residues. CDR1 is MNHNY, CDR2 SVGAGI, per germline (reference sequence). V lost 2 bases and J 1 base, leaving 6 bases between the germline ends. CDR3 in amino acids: CASSYGTSGANVLTF. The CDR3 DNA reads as TGTGCCAGCAGTTACGGGACTTCTGGGGCCAACGTCCTGACTTTC.

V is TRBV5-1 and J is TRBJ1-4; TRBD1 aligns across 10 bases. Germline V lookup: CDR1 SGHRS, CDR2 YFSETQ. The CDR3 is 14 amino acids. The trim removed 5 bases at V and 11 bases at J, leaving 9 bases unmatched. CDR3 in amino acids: CASRTGGDLRKLFF. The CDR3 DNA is TGCGCCAGCAGGACAGGGGGCGACCTGAGGAAACTGTTTTTT. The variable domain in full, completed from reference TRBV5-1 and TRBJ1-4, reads KAGVTQTPRYLIKTRGQQVTLSCSPISGHRSVSWYQQTPGQGLQFLFEYFSETQRNKGNFPGRFSGRQFSNSRSEMNVSTLELGDSALYLCASRTGGDLRKLFFGSGTQLSVL.

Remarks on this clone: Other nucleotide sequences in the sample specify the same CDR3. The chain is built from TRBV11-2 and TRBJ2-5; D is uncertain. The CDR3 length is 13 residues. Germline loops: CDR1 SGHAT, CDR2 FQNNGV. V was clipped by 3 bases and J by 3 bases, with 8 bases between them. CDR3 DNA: TGTGCCAGCAGCTTGGGTGGCAAAGAGACCCAGTACTTC. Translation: CASSLGGKETQYF. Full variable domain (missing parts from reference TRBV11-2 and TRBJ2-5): EAGVAQSPRYKIIEKRQSVAFWCNPISGHATLYWYQQILGQGPKLLIQFQNNGVVDDSQLPKDRFSAERLKGVDSTLKIQPAKLEDSAVYLCASSLGGKETQYFGPGTRLLVL.

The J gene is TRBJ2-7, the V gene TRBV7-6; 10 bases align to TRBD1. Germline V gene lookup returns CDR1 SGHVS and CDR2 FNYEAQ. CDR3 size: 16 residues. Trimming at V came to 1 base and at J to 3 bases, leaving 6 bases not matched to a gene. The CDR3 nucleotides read TGTGCCAGCAGCTTAGGTCCGGGACAGGGGTACTACGAGCAGTACTTC. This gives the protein CASSLGPGQGYYEQYF.

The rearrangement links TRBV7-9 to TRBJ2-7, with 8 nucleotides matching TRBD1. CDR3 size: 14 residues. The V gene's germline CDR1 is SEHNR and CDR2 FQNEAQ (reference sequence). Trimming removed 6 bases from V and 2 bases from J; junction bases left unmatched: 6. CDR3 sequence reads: CASSTTGVAYEQYF. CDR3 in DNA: TGTGCCAGCAGTACGACAGGGGTGGCCTACGAGCAGTACTTC.

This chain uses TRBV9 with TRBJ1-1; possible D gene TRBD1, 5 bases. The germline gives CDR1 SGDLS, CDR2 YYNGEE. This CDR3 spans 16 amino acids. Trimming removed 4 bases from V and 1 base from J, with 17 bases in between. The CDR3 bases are TGTGCCAGCAGCCCACGATCGGCAGGGTCGAACACTGAAGCTTTCTTT. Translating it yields CASSPRSAGSNTEAFF.

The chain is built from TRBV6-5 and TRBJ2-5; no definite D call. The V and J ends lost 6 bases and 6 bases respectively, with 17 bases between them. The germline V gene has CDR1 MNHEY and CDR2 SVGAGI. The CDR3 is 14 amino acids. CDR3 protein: CASSPGPLRQTQYF. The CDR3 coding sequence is TGTGCCAGCAGCCCGGGCCCCCTCAGGCAGACCCAGTACTTC.

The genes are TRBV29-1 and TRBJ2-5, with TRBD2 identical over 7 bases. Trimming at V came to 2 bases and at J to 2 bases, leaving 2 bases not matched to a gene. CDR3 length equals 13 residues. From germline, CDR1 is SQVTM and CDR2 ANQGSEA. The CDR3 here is CSVEWRGQETQYF. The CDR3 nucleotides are TGCAGCGTTGAATGGCGGGGGCAAGAGACCCAGTACTTC.

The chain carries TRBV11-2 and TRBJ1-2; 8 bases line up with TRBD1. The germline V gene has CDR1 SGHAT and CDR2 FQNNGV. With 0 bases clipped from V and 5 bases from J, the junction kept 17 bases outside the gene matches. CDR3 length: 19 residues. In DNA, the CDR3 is TGTGCCAGCAGCTTAGATAAGCTGACAGGGGCCCTGCTGGTTTATGGCTACACCTTC. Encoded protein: CASSLDKLTGALLVYGYTF.

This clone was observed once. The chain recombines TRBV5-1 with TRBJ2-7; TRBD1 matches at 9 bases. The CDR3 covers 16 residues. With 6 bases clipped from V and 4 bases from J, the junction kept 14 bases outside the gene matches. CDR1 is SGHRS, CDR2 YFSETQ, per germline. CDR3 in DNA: TGCGCCAGCACCCCTGGGACAGGGAGTGCCTATTACGAGCAGTACTTC. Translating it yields CASTPGTGSAYYEQYF.

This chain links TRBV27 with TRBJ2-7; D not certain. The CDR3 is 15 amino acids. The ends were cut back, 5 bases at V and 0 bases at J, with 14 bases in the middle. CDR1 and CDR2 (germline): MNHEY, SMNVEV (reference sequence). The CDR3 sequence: CASSPLGAYSYEQYF. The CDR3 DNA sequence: TGTGCCAGCAGTCCTTTAGGAGCTTACTCCTACGAGCAGTACTTC.

The CDR3 reads CSVVQAKNIQYF. For the CDR3, the DNA is TGCAGCGTTGTTCAAGCCAAAAACATTCAGTACTTC. The chain recombines TRBV29-1 with TRBJ2-4; D is undetermined. Germline CDR1 SQVTM, CDR2 ANQGSEA. CDR3 length: 12 amino acids. The V end lost 4 bases, the J end lost 0 bases, and 4 bases lay between the germline ends.

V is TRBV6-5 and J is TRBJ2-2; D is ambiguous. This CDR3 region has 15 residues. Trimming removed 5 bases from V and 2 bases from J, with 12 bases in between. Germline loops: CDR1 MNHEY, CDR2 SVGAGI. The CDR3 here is CASSRPGRNTGELFF. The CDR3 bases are TGTGCCAGCAGTCGCCCCGGTAGAAACACCGGGGAGCTGTTTTTT.

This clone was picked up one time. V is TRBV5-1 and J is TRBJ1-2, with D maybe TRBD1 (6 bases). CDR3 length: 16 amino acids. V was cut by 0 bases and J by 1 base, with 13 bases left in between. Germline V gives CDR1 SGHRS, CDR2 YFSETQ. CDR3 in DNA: TGCGCCAGCAGCTTGGCGCAGGGGACTATTAACTATGGCTACACCTTC. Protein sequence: CASSLAQGTINYGYTF.

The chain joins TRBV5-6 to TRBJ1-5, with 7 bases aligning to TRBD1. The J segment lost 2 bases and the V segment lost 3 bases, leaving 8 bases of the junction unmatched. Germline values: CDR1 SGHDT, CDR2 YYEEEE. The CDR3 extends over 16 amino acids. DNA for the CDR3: TGTGCCAGCAGCTACAGGGGCGGTGGTCGCAATCAGCCCCAGCATTTT. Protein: CASSYRGGGRNQPQHF.

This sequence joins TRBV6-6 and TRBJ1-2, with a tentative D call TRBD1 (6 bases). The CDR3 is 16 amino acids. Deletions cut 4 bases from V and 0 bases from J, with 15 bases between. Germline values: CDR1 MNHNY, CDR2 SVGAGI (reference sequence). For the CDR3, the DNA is TGTGCCAGCAGTTCCCGGCAGGGGCCAGCTAACTATGGCTACACCTTC. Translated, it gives CASSSRQGPANYGYTF.

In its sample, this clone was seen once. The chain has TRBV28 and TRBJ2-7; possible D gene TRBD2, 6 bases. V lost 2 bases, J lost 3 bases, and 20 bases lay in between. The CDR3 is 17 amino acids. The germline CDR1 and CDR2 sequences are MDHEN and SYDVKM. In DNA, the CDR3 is TGTGCCAGCAGTTTAGTCGGTAGCTTCCTGGGAGGCTACGAGCAGTACTTC. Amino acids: CASSLVGSFLGGYEQYF.

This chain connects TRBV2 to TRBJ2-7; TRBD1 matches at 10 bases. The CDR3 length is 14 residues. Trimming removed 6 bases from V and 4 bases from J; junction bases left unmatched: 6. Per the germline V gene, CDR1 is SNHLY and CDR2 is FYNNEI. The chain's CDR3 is CASSRQGAKYEQYF. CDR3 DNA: TGTGCCAGCAGCCGACAGGGGGCGAAGTACGAGCAGTACTTC. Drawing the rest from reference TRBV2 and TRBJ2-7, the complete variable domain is EPEVTQTPSHQVTQMGQEVILRCVPISNHLYFYWYRQILGQKVEFLVSFYNNEISEKSEIFDDQFSVERPDGSNFTLKIRSTKLEDSAMYFCASSRQGAKYEQYFGPGTRLTVT.

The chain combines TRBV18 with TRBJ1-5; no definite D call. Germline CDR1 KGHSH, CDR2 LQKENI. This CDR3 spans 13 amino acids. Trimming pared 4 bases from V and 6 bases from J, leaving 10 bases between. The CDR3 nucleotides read TGTGCCAGCTCACGAGGGTCGGGTCAGCCCCAGCATTTT. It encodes CASSRGSGQPQHF. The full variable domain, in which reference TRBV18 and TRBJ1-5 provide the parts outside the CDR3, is NAGVMQNPRHLVRRRGQEARLRCSPMKGHSHVYWYRQLPEEGLKFMVYLQKENIIDESGMPKERFSAEFPKEGPSILRIQQVVRGDSAAYFCASSRGSGQPQHFGDGTRLSIL.

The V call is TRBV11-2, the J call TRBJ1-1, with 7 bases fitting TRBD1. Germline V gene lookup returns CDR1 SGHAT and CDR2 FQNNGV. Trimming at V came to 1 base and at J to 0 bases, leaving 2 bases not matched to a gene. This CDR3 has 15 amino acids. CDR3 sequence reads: CASSLGDRVNTEAFF. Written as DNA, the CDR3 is TGTGCCAGCAGCTTAGGCGACAGGGTGAACACTGAAGCTTTCTTT.

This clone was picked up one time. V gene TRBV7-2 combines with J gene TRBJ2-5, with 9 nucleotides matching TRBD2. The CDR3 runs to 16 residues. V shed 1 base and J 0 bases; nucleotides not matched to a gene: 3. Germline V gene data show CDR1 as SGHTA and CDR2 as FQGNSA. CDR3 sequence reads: CASSLGLAAYQETQYF. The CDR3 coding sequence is TGTGCCAGCAGCTTAGGACTAGCGGCGTACCAAGAGACCCAGTACTTC.

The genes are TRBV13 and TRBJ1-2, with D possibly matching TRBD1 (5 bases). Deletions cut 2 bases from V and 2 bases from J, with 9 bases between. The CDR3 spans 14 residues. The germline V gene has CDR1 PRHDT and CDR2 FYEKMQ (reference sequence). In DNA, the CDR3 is TGTGCCAGCAGCTTACGCCAGGGCAACTATGGCTACACCTTC. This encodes CASSLRQGNYGYTF.

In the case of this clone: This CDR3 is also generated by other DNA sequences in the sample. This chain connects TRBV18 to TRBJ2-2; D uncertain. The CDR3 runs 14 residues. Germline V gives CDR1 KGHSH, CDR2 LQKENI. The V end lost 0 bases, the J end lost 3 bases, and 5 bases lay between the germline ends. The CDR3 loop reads CASSPPTDTGELFF. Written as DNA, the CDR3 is TGTGCCAGCTCACCACCTACGGACACCGGGGAGCTGTTTTTT.

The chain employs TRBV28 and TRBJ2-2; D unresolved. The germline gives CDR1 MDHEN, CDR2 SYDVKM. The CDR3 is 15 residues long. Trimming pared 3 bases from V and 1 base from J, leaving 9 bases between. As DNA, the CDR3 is TGTGCCAGCAGTTTTGGGATTTTGAACACCGGGGAGCTGTTTTTT. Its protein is CASSFGILNTGELFF.

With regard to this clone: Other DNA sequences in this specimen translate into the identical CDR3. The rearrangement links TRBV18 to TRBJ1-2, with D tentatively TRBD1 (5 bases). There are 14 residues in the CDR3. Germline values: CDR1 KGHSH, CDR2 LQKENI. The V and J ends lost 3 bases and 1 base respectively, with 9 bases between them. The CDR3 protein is CASSPSRDNYGYTF. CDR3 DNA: TGTGCCAGCTCACCCTCCAGGGATAACTATGGCTACACCTTC.

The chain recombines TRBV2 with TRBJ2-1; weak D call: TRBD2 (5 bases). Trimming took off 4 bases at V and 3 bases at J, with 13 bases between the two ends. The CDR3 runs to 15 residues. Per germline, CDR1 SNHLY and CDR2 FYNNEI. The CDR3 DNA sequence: TGTGCCAGCAGTGCTCAGAGGGCCTTCTACAATGAGCAGTTCTTC. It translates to CASSAQRAFYNEQFF.